This T cell receptor (beta chain) was sequenced in a study of T cells in Graves' hyperthyroidism and ophthalmopathy. TCR beta CDR3 regions were amplified from RNA. The HTBI set primed first-round TCR CDR3 RT-PCR. TCRdb redid the calling of the multiplex PCR reads with MiXCR, one entry per CDR3 protein. Altogether roughly 580,000 distinct CDR3 sequences are present, about 15% being singletons, with the ten largest covering roughly 6.2%. The V end was cut by 8 bases, the J end by 12 bases, with 20 bases between. Germline V gene data show CDR1 as MNHNS and CDR2 as SASEGT. The CDR3 extends over 14 amino acids.

The J gene is TRBJ1-6, the V gene TRBV6-1; tentatively, D is TRBD1 (5 bases). This TCR was recovered from a woman in her twenties or thirties with Graves' hyperthyroidism that later progressed to Graves' ophthalmopathy. Sequenced sample: blood. This CDR3 reads CASGRGDGEVPLHF. The DNA of the CDR3 is TGTGCCAGCGGCAGAGGGGATGGCGAAGTACCCCTCCACTTT.